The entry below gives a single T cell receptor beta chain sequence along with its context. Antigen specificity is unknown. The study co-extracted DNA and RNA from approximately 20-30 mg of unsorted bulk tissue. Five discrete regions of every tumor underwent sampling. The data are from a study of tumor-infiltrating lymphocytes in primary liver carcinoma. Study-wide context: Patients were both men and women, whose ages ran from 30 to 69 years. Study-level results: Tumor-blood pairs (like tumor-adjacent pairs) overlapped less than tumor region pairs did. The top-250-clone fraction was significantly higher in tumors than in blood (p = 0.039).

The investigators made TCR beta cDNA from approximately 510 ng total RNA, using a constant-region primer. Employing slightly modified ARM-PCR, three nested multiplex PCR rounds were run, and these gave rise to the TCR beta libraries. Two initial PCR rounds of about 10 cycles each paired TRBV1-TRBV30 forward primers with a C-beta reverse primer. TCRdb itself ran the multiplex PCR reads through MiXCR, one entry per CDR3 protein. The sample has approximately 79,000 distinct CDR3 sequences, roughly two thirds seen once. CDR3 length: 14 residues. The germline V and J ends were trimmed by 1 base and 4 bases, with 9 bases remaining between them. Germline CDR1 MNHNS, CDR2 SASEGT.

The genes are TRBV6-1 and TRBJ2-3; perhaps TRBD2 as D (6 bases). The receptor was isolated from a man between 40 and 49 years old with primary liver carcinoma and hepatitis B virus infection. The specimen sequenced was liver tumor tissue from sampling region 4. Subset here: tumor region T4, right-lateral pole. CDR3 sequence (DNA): TGTGCCAGCAGTGAAGGACTAGGGCCAGATACGCAGTATTTT. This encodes CASSEGLGPDTQYF.